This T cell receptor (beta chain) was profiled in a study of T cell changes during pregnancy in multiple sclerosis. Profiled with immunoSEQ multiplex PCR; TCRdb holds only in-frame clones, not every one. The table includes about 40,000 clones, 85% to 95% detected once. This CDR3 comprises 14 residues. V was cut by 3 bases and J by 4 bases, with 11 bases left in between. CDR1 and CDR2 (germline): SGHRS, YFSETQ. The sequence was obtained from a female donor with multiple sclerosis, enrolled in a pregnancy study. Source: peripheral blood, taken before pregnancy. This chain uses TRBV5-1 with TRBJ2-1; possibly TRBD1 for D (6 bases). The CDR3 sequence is CASSYRVMYNEQFF. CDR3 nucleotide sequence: TGCGCCAGCAGCTACAGGGTTATGTACAATGAGCAGTTCTTC.